A single sample gave rise to the 25 T cell receptor beta chains below, sequenced in a study of long-term antiretroviral therapy in people with HIV. Researchers report immunoSEQ v3.0 was run at survey level. Using immunoSEQ multiplex PCR, the repertoire was profiled, and TCRdb retains in-frame clones only, with some absent. This repertoire shows around 20,000 clones, over 60% found once; its top ten account for over 13%. The sequencing here drew on unsorted PBMCs, taken 0.5 years before starting antiretroviral therapy. These receptors all stem from a woman aged 45-60 years with HIV.

The chain is built from TRBV29-1 and TRBJ1-1; D is ambiguous. The CDR3 length is 13 residues. Germline V gives CDR1 SQVTM, CDR2 ANQGSEA. Trimming left V 0 bases short and J 0 bases short, with 5 bases between. The chain's CDR3 is CSVEEAVNTEAFF. As DNA, the CDR3 is TGCAGCGTTGAAGAAGCGGTGAACACTGAAGCTTTCTTT.

The chain combines TRBV6-5 with TRBJ1-4, with D unresolved. Trimming left V 5 bases short and J 10 bases short, with 14 bases between. The CDR3 totals 13 residues. Germline assignment: CDR1 MNHEY and CDR2 SVGAGI. DNA of the CDR3: TGTGCCAGCAGTGGTACCGGGGTCGGAAAACTGTTTTTT. Translating gives CASSGTGVGKLFF.

This clone was observed a handful of times. The rearrangement joins TRBV19 to TRBJ1-1; D remains ambiguous. The CDR3 has 13 amino acids. V lost 5 bases and J 1 base, leaving 8 bases between the germline ends. Germline CDR1 LNHDA, CDR2 SQIVND (reference sequence). CDR3 protein: CASSLTPNTEAFF. The CDR3 bases are TGTGCCAGTAGTTTGACACCGAACACTGAAGCTTTCTTT.

The sample holds a few counts of this clone. This chain joins TRBV23-1 and TRBJ2-7, with D possibly being TRBD1 or TRBD2 (6 bases each). TRBV23-1 is an open reading frame whose function is uncertain. This CDR3 comprises 14 residues. With 8 bases removed from V and 3 bases from J, the gap between germline ends came to 17 bases. The CDR3 DNA is TGCGCCAGCTCCTCATGGGGGCGGGGCTACGAGCAGTACGTC. This gives the protein CASSSWGRGYEQYV.

The V gene is TRBV11-2, the J gene TRBJ1-3, with 7 bases lining up with TRBD1. The CDR3 length is 17 residues. The J segment lost 0 bases and the V segment lost 3 bases, leaving 8 bases of the junction unmatched. Germline loops: CDR1 SGHAT, CDR2 FQNNGV. CDR3 loop: CASSFYKGQLSGNTIYF. CDR3 coding DNA: TGTGCCAGCAGCTTCTACAAGGGACAGCTCTCTGGAAACACCATATATTTT.

The chain has TRBV6-5 and TRBJ2-5, with D possibly called TRBD1 or TRBD2 (5 bases each). Germline-derived CDR1 and CDR2 are MNHEY and SVGAGI. The CDR3 is 13 amino acids. Trimming stripped 1 base from V and 5 bases from J, with 8 bases between. The CDR3 loop is CASSYYGDETQYF. In DNA, the CDR3 is TGTGCCAGCAGTTACTATGGGGACGAGACCCAGTACTTC.

This clone appeared a few times. The chain links TRBV6-6 to TRBJ1-2, with no clear D. V gave up 2 bases and J gave up 6 bases, with 7 bases separating them. CDR3 length equals 12 residues. Germline lookup yields CDR1 MNHNY and CDR2 SVGAGI (reference sequence). CDR3 in DNA: TGTGCCAGCAGTTACAACGGAGATGGCTACACCTTC. Protein sequence: CASSYNGDGYTF.

The V and J genes are TRBV6-1 and TRBJ1-2, with a tentative D call TRBD1 (6 bases). With 11 bases removed from V and 1 base from J, the gap between germline ends came to 17 bases. The V gene's germline CDR1 is MNHNS and CDR2 SASEGT. The CDR3 is made up of 14 amino acids. The CDR3 DNA reads TGTGCCGGCACCAGAGAACAGGGTAACTATGGCTACACCTTC. Translation: CAGTREQGNYGYTF.

In nucleotides, the CDR3 is TGCGCCAGCAGCCCCACCCAAGAGACCCAGTACTTC. Translated, it gives CASSPTQETQYF. The chain is built from TRBV5-1 and TRBJ2-5; unclear D gene. The CDR3 extends over 12 amino acids. Trimming pared 4 bases from V and 1 base from J, leaving 5 bases between. CDR1 is SGHRS, CDR2 YFSETQ, per germline.

The chain couples TRBV27 to TRBJ1-5; 9 nucleotides align to TRBD1. CDR1 MNHEY and CDR2 SMNVEV come from the germline V gene (reference sequence). V was clipped by 3 bases and J by 5 bases; unmatched bases: 8. The length of the CDR3 is 16 residues. The CDR3 region has the DNA TGTGCCAGCAGTTTCACAGGGGGCTCGGGGCATCAGCCCCAGCATTTT. Translated, it gives CASSFTGGSGHQPQHF.

The rearrangement joins TRBV2 to TRBJ1-5; D not certain. This CDR3 is 13 amino acids long. Germline CDR1 reads SNHLY; CDR2 reads FYNNEI. Deletions cut 6 bases from V and 5 bases from J, with 11 bases between. The CDR3 is CASRVWGDQPQHF. CDR3 sequence (DNA): TGTGCCAGCAGAGTTTGGGGAGATCAGCCCCAGCATTTT.

This rearrangement joins TRBV19 to TRBJ2-5, with D uncertain. The CDR3 length is 11 residues. The germline V gene has CDR1 LNHDA and CDR2 SQIVND (reference sequence). V lost 5 bases, J lost 4 bases, and 5 bases lay in between. The CDR3 nucleotides read TGTGCCAGTAGTCCAGGAGAGACCCAGTACTTC. Amino acids: CASSPGETQYF.

The chain has TRBV10-2 and TRBJ2-5, with 13 bases lining up with TRBD2. The J call could be wrong; TRBJ2-7 is a better fit for the DNA end. There are 15 residues in the CDR3. Germline values: CDR1 WSHSY, CDR2 SAAADI. In nucleotides, the CDR3 is TGCGCCAGCATTGGACTAGCGGGGGATCCCTACGAGCAGTACTTC. The encoded protein is CASIGLAGDPYEQYF.

This clone was seen just once. CDR3 region: CASSGSSPLHF. As DNA, the CDR3 is TGTGCCAGCAGCGGAAGTTCACCCCTCCACTTT. The genes are TRBV7-2 and TRBJ1-6; unclear D gene. The CDR3 covers 11 residues. CDR1 is SGHTA and CDR2 is FQGNSA in the germline V gene. Deletions cut 5 bases from V and 9 bases from J, with 5 bases between.

The genes are TRBV5-1 and TRBJ2-3; TRBD2 matches at 8 bases. The ends lost 4 bases at V and 2 bases at J; junction bases unmatched: 15. CDR3 size: 18 residues. The germline CDR1 and CDR2 sequences are SGHRS and YFSETQ. The chain's CDR3 is CASSRNPIAGITTDTQYF. The CDR3 DNA follows: TGCGCCAGCAGCCGCAACCCGATAGCGGGGATAACCACAGATACGCAGTATTTT.

The chain employs TRBV7-2 and TRBJ1-3, with unresolved D. V lost 5 bases and J lost 0, with 11 bases in between. In germline, CDR1 is SGHTA, CDR2 FQGNSA. The CDR3 is 15 residues long. The CDR3 nucleotides read TGTGCCAGCAGCCCTGACACCTCCTCTGGAAACACCATATATTTT. It encodes CASSPDTSSGNTIYF. Full variable domain (rest looked up from reference TRBV7-2 and TRBJ1-3): GAGVSQSPSNKVTEKGKDVELRCDPISGHTALYWYRQSLGQGLEFLIYFQGNSAPDKSGLPSDRFSAERTGGSVSTLTIQRTQQEDSAVYLCASSPDTSSGNTIYFGEGSWLTVV.

V is TRBV11-2 and J is TRBJ2-1, with D possibly TRBD2 on 6 matching bases. CDR1 SGHAT and CDR2 FQNNGV come from the germline V gene. The CDR3 has 15 amino acids. V was clipped by 7 bases and J by 7 bases, with 20 bases between them. CDR3 protein: CASKRLGGRENEQFF. The CDR3 DNA reads TGTGCCAGCAAAAGACTGGGGGGAAGGGAAAATGAGCAGTTCTTC.

The chain uses TRBV18 and TRBJ2-2; D perhaps matches TRBD1 (5 bases). V shed 3 bases and J shed 0 bases, with 8 bases lying between them. The germline V gene has CDR1 KGHSH and CDR2 LQKENI. This CDR3 is 15 amino acids long. The CDR3 loop is CASSPLGANTGELFF. The CDR3 DNA is TGTGCCAGCTCACCTCTAGGGGCGAACACCGGGGAGCTGTTTTTT.

The chain links TRBV7-3 to TRBJ2-6; 10 nucleotides agree with TRBD1. Trimming removed 4 bases from V and 0 bases from J; junction bases left unmatched: 9. The length of the CDR3 is 19 residues. In germline, CDR1 is SGHTA, CDR2 FQGTGA. CDR3 DNA sequence: TGTGCCAGCAGCTGCTGCCGGGACAGGGGTCTCTCTGGGGCCAACGTCCTGACTTTC. Protein: CASSCCRDRGLSGANVLTF.

The chain joins TRBV6-1 to TRBJ1-1; D unresolved. Germline CDR1 is MNHNS and CDR2 is SASEGT. Trimming took 4 bases from V and 7 from J, leaving 16 bases between them. The CDR3 is 14 amino acids. The CDR3 here is CASSGTGGYGEAFF. In DNA, the CDR3 is TGTGCCAGCAGTGGAACGGGAGGTTATGGTGAAGCTTTCTTT.

This clone was counted only a few times. The chain joins TRBV5-6 to TRBJ1-2, with a tentative D call TRBD1 (6 bases). Trimming cost V 7 bases and J 5 bases, with 18 bases left between them. Germline V gives CDR1 SGHDT, CDR2 YYEEEE. CDR3 length: 14 amino acids. This CDR3 reads CASRVVGGEYGYTF. The CDR3 DNA reads as TGTGCCAGCCGGGTGGTTGGGGGCGAATATGGCTACACCTTC.

This chain uses TRBV7-6 with TRBJ1-1; D is unclear. V was trimmed by 0 bases and J by 6 bases, leaving 8 bases between them. The CDR3 totals 13 residues. The germline CDR1 and CDR2 sequences are SGHVS and FNYEAQ. Written as DNA, the CDR3 is TGTGCCAGCAGCTTAGCGACCACTTCTGAAGCTTTCTTT. This translates into CASSLATTSEAFF.

J is TRBJ1-1 and V is TRBV27; D not certain. V shed 2 bases and J shed 1 base, with 8 bases lying between them. Germline V gene data show CDR1 as MNHEY and CDR2 as SMNVEV (reference sequence). This CDR3 region has 14 residues. The CDR3 bases are TGTGCCAGCAGTTTACGAGGAGCGAACACTGAAGCTTTCTTT. Translating it yields CASSLRGANTEAFF.

In its sample, this clone was seen a few times. This sequence joins TRBV18 and TRBJ1-6; the D gene is possibly TRBD1 (5 bases). The V end lost 3 bases, the J end lost 5 bases, and 11 bases lay between the germline ends. CDR3 length equals 15 residues. Germline V lookup: CDR1 KGHSH, CDR2 LQKENI. The chain's CDR3 is CASSPARGHNSPLHF. CDR3 nucleotides: TGTGCCAGCTCACCCGCTAGGGGCCATAATTCACCCCTCCACTTT.

This rearrangement joins TRBV5-1 to TRBJ2-3, with a possible D match to TRBD2 (7 bases). Germline lookup yields CDR1 SGHRS and CDR2 YFSETQ. The CDR3 extends over 14 amino acids. Trimming shortened V by 9 bases and J by 5 bases, and 19 bases separated the two germline ends. The CDR3 nucleotides are TGCGCCACCGGGGTCGGGGGGCCTGGAGATACGCAGTATTTT. Its protein product is CATGVGGPGDTQYF.